These 2 T cell receptor beta chains came from one sample sequenced in a study of cytomegalovirus exposure and HLA in healthy donors. The primer mix had 60 Vbeta and 13 Jbeta primers. The repertoire was sequenced with immunoSEQ multiplex PCR; TCRdb's copy has only in-frame clones and lacks some. In the table there are approximately 190,000 clones, roughly 80% of which are singletons. The sequenced sample consisted of PBMCs. The receptor source for this set is a man aged 35-49 years in good health and CMV-seropositive.

V is TRBV12-5 and J is TRBJ1-1; D perhaps matches TRBD1 (6 bases). The length of the CDR3 is 14 residues. Trimming removed 4 bases at V and 6 bases at J, with 15 bases between. Germline CDR1 LGHNT, CDR2 FRNRAP. In DNA, the CDR3 is TGTGCTAGTGGTTACAGCCAGGGGCTTTCTGAAGCTTTCTTT. It yields the protein CASGYSQGLSEAFF.

This sequence joins TRBV5-1 and TRBJ1-2; D may be TRBD1 (6 bases). Germline V gene lookup returns CDR1 SGHRS and CDR2 YFSETQ. CDR3 length: 14 amino acids. V gave up 0 bases and J gave up 4 bases, with 10 bases separating them. CDR3 protein: CASSLGQGIYGYTF. The CDR3 nucleotides read TGCGCCAGCAGCTTGGGGCAGGGGATCTATGGCTACACCTTC. The full variable domain, in which reference TRBV5-1 and TRBJ1-2 provide the parts outside the CDR3, is KAGVTQTPRYLIKTRGQQVTLSCSPISGHRSVSWYQQTPGQGLQFLFEYFSETQRNKGNFPGRFSGRQFSNSRSEMNVSTLELGDSALYLCASSLGQGIYGYTFGSGTRLTVV.